This is a list of T cell receptor beta chains from one sample in a study of lymphopenia after photon versus proton radiotherapy. Assay used: immunoSEQ multiplex PCR; TCRdb lists only in-frame clones, some missing. The profile shows about 50,000 clones, more than 85% of them singletons. This material consisted of peripheral blood, taken from a patient treated with photon-based radiotherapy. The origin of the receptors is a woman in her thirties or forties with cholangiocarcinoma. Both conserved end residues are part of each CDR3. The D gene is left open where the match is weak. Where a row states a size, it is once, few, many or the class of an expanded clone; other rows omit it.

J gene: TRBJ2-1
V gene: TRBV27
D gene: -
clone size: -
CDR3 protein: CASMRAVSYNEQFF
CDR3 DNA: TGTGCCAGCATGAGAGCGGTCTCCTACAATGAGCAGTTCTTC

J gene: TRBJ2-2
V gene: TRBV4-2
D gene: TRBD2
clone size: -
CDR3 protein: CASSQLTSASNTGELFF
CDR3 DNA: TGTGCCAGCAGCCAACTGACTAGCGCCTCGAACACCGGGGAGCTGTTTTTT

J gene: TRBJ2-7
V gene: TRBV7-9
D gene: -
clone size: -
CDR3 protein: CASSLVGDPYEQYF
CDR3 DNA: TGTGCCAGCAGCTTAGTTGGGGATCCCTACGAGCAGTACTTC

J gene: TRBJ2-1
V gene: TRBV7-3
D gene: -
clone size: -
CDR3 protein: CASSLIYGNEQFF
CDR3 DNA: TGTGCCAGCAGCTTAATCTACGGCAATGAGCAGTTCTTC

J gene: TRBJ2-1
V gene: TRBV28
D gene: TRBD1
clone size: -
CDR3 protein: CASRITGGNNEQFF
CDR3 DNA: TGTGCCAGCAGGATAACAGGGGGGAACAATGAGCAGTTCTTC

J gene: TRBJ2-3
V gene: TRBV11-2
D gene: TRBD2
clone size: -
CDR3 protein: CASSWASSGGTPTDTQYF
CDR3 DNA: TGTGCCAGCAGCTGGGCCTCTAGCGGGGGGACACCCACAGATACGCAGTATTTT

J gene: TRBJ2-3
V gene: TRBV5-6
D gene: TRBD2
clone size: -
CDR3 protein: CAGERAGANTDTQYF
CDR3 DNA: TGTGCCGGCGAGAGAGCGGGGGCCAACACAGATACGCAGTATTTT

J gene: TRBJ2-5
V gene: TRBV10-3
D gene: TRBD2
clone size: -
CDR3 protein: CAISERGLAGVEETQYF
CDR3 DNA: TGTGCCATCAGTGAGCGAGGACTAGCGGGAGTAGAAGAGACCCAGTACTTC

J gene: TRBJ1-1
V gene: TRBV28
D gene: TRBD1
clone size: -
CDR3 protein: CASRSGGANTEAFF
CDR3 DNA: TGTGCCAGCAGGTCAGGGGGAGCGAACACTGAAGCTTTCTTT

J gene: TRBJ1-6
V gene: TRBV27
D gene: -
clone size: few
CDR3 protein: CASSLRPWGANSPLHF
CDR3 DNA: TGTGCCAGCAGTTTACGCCCTTGGGGGGCCAATTCACCCCTCCACTTT

J gene: TRBJ2-7
V gene: TRBV5-6
D gene: -
clone size: -
CDR3 protein: CASSFVRGTSYEQYF
CDR3 DNA: TGTGCCAGCAGCTTCGTGAGGGGCACCTCCTACGAGCAGTACTTC

J gene: TRBJ1-2
V gene: TRBV5-1
D gene: -
clone size: -
CDR3 protein: CASSLSGTLGYTF
CDR3 DNA: TGCGCCAGCAGCTTGTCAGGGACGTTGGGCTACACCTTC

J gene: TRBJ2-2
V gene: TRBV5-1
D gene: -
clone size: -
CDR3 protein: CASSRQGTSGTGELFF
CDR3 DNA: TGCGCCAGCAGCCGACAGGGAACTAGCGGCACCGGGGAGCTGTTTTTT